The 7 T cell receptor beta chains below were found in one sample sequenced in a study of T cell responses to AZD1222 COVID-19 vaccine. Method: immunoSEQ multiplex PCR; TCRdb's copy keeps in-frame clones and lacks some. The sample includes some 120,000 clones, roughly 88% of them seen just once. This specimen was peripheral blood, taken 28 days after the second AZD1222 dose. The receptors derive from an adult who received the AZD1222 COVID-19 vaccine.

Only one count was recorded for this clone. This rearrangement joins TRBV18 to TRBJ2-3, with D unclear. The CDR3 is 12 residues long. Trimming pared 3 bases from V and 3 bases from J, leaving 4 bases between. Germline CDR1 KGHSH, CDR2 LQKENI. DNA of the CDR3: TGTGCCAGCTCACCGAGGACAGATACGCAGTATTTT. Translation gives CASSPRTDTQYF.

The rearrangement uses TRBV3-1 (or the pseudogene TRBV3-2) and TRBJ2-1; maybe TRBD1 (5 bases). The CDR3 is 12 residues long. The V end lost 1 base, the J end lost 13 bases, and 11 bases lay between the germline ends. The germline V gene has CDR1 LGHDT and CDR2 YNNKEL (reference sequence). The CDR3, as DNA: TGTGCCAGCAGCCAAGGCGACAGCACCCAGTTCTTC. It codes for CASSQGDSTQFF.

The chain employs TRBV7-2 and TRBJ1-3, with unresolved D. Germline-derived CDR1 and CDR2 are SGHTA and FQGNSA. The CDR3 is 14 residues long. Trimming cost V 3 bases and J 0 bases, with 6 bases left between them. CDR3 residues: CASSFGSSGNTIYF. The CDR3 DNA follows: TGTGCCAGCAGCTTTGGGAGCTCTGGAAACACCATATATTTT.

This rearrangement joins TRBV2 to TRBJ2-7; 7 bases align to TRBD2. The CDR3 runs to 15 residues. V gave up 6 bases and J gave up 3 bases; unmatched junction bases: 11. CDR1 is SNHLY and CDR2 is FYNNEI in the germline V gene. CDR3 protein: CASSDGLVLDYEQYF. The CDR3 nucleotides read TGTGCCAGCAGCGATGGACTAGTCCTCGACTACGAGCAGTACTTC.

Written as DNA, the CDR3 is TGTGCCAGCAGACCGCGCCCGGACAGTCGTGAAAAACTGTTTTTT. Its translation: CASRPRPDSREKLFF. V and J are TRBV27 and TRBJ1-4; D possibly corresponds to TRBD1 (6 bases). The CDR3 runs 15 residues. Germline-derived CDR1 and CDR2 are MNHEY and SMNVEV (reference sequence). V lost 6 bases, J lost 7 bases, and 18 bases lay in between.

The chain couples TRBV28 to TRBJ1-5; no firm D call. This CDR3 spans 14 amino acids. The germline V and J ends were trimmed by 5 bases and 5 bases, with 13 bases remaining between them. Germline V lookup: CDR1 MDHEN, CDR2 SYDVKM. DNA of the CDR3: TGTGCCAGCAGTCAACCTTACAAATATCAGCCCCAGCATTTT. Translated: CASSQPYKYQPQHF.

The CDR3 region is CASSGTSYYGYTF. The CDR3 DNA is TGTGCCAGCAGTGGCACCTCCTACTATGGCTACACCTTC. The rearrangement links TRBV25-1 to TRBJ1-2; no clear D. The CDR3 runs 13 residues. Looked up from germline, CDR1 is MGHDK and CDR2 is SYGVNS. With 4 bases removed from V and 3 bases from J, the gap between germline ends came to 9 bases.